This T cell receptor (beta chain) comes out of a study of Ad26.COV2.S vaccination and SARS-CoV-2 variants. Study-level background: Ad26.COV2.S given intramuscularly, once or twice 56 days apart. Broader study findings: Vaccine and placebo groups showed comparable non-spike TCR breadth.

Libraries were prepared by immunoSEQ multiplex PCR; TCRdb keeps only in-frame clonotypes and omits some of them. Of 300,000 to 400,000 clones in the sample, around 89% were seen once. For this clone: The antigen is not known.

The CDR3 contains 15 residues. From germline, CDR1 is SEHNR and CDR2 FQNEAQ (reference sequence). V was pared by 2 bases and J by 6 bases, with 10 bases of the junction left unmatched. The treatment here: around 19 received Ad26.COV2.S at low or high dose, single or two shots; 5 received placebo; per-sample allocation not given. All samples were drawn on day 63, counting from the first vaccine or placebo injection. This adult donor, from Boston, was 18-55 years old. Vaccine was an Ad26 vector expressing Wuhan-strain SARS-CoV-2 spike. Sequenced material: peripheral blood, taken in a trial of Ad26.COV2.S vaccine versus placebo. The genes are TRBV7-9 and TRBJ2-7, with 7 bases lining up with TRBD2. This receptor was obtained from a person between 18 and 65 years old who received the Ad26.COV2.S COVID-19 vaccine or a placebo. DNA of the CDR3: TGTGCCAGCAGCTTACCAGCGGGACCCGAGGGCGAGCAGTACTTC. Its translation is CASSLPAGPEGEQYF.